This T cell receptor (beta chain) was obtained from a study of cytomegalovirus exposure and HLA in healthy donors. Regarding the study as a whole: The investigators catalogued about 170 TCR beta chains as cytomegalovirus-associated.

Trimming cost V 5 bases and J 4 bases, with 6 bases left between them. Germline V gene data show CDR1 as SGHTA and CDR2 as FQGTGA. CDR3 length: 12 amino acids. Regarding this clone: The antigen is unknown.

TCRdb's copy holds only in-frame clones and misses some; the assay was immunoSEQ multiplex PCR. The sample gives about 350,000 clones, about nine tenths of which show up once; 0.95% to 1.5% is in the top ten. What was sequenced was PBMCs. The clonotype comes from a woman in her twenties or thirties in good health and CMV-seropositive. This chain uses TRBV7-3 with TRBJ2-1, with no clear D. The CDR3 DNA reads TGTGCCAGCAGCCTGCAATACAATGAGCAGTTCTTC. Its protein is CASSLQYNEQFF. Full variable domain (rest looked up from reference TRBV7-3 and TRBJ2-1): GAGVSQTPSNKVTEKGKYVELRCDPISGHTALYWYRQSLGQGPEFLIYFQGTGAADDSGLPNDRFFAVRPEGSVSTLKIQRTERGDSAVYLCASSLQYNEQFFGPGTRLTVL.